One sample yielded the 17 T cell receptor beta chains listed below, sequenced in a study of T cell responses to AZD1222 COVID-19 vaccine. Sequencing used immunoSEQ multiplex PCR; TCRdb keeps in-frame clones, though not all of them. The table has under 150,000 clones, approximately 83% seen once. The sample in question was peripheral blood, obtained on day 0 of MenACWY control vaccination. The receptors were gathered from an adult in good health.

The J gene is TRBJ2-5, the V gene TRBV5-6; perhaps TRBD2 as D (5 bases). Trimming shortened V by 0 bases and J by 2 bases, and 8 bases separated the two germline ends. Germline V lookup: CDR1 SGHDT, CDR2 YYEEEE. CDR3 size: 14 residues. CDR3 coding DNA: TGTGCCAGCAGCTTGGGCGGGCTTCAAGAGACCCAGTACTTC. Translated, it gives CASSLGGLQETQYF.

This chain uses TRBV28 with TRBJ1-2; TRBD1 aligns across 7 bases. CDR1 MDHEN and CDR2 SYDVKM come from the germline V gene. The CDR3 runs 14 residues. V gave up 5 bases and J gave up 0 bases; unmatched junction bases: 3. CDR3 nucleotide sequence: TGTGCCAGCAGTGCCGGGACAGCTAACTATGGCTACACCTTC. Encoded protein: CASSAGTANYGYTF.

This chain uses TRBV7-6 with TRBJ2-7; 9 bases are a match to TRBD2. The V segment lost 2 bases and the J segment 6 bases; nucleotides outside the gene matches: 17. Germline V lookup: CDR1 SGHVS, CDR2 FNYEAQ. CDR3 length: 18 amino acids. The CDR3: CASSLRGGASGERREQYF. Here the CDR3 DNA reads TGTGCCAGCAGCTTAAGGGGAGGGGCTAGCGGGGAGCGCCGCGAGCAGTACTTC.

The chain joins TRBV7-3 to TRBJ2-3, with D unresolved. The CDR3 spans 15 residues. The V gene's germline CDR1 is SGHTA and CDR2 FQGTGA. V was cut by 3 bases and J by 2 bases, with 12 bases left in between. CDR3 nucleotide sequence: TGTGCCAGCAGCTTCGACGGATACTCCACAGATACGCAGTATTTT. It codes for CASSFDGYSTDTQYF.

The rearrangement joins TRBV19 to TRBJ2-5; possibly TRBD1 for D (5 bases). Deletions cut 5 bases from V and 5 bases from J, with 15 bases between. The CDR3 is made up of 14 amino acids. CDR1 and CDR2 from the germline V gene are LNHDA and SQIVND (reference sequence). The CDR3 DNA sequence: TGTGCCAGTAGTCCCTGGGGCGGACGTGAGACCCAGTACTTC. This codes for CASSPWGGRETQYF.

The chain has TRBV19 and TRBJ1-1, with D possibly matching TRBD1 (6 bases). The CDR3 is 14 residues long. Germline V gene lookup returns CDR1 LNHDA and CDR2 SQIVND (reference sequence). V lost 4 bases to trimming and J lost 6 bases, with 15 bases between them. The CDR3 region is CASSSWTARSEAFF. The CDR3 DNA follows: TGTGCCAGTAGTAGCTGGACAGCGAGATCTGAAGCTTTCTTT.

V is TRBV5-1 and J is TRBJ2-1; 8 positions agree with TRBD1. CDR3 length: 14 amino acids. Germline-derived CDR1 and CDR2 are SGHRS and YFSETQ. Trimming removed 4 bases from V and 8 bases from J; junction bases left unmatched: 8. CDR3 in DNA: TGCGCCAGCAGCGAAGGGGACAGGCCCCATGAGCAGTTCTTC. Its protein is CASSEGDRPHEQFF. Based on the CDR3 plus reference TRBV5-1 and TRBJ2-1, the full variable domain is KAGVTQTPRYLIKTRGQQVTLSCSPISGHRSVSWYQQTPGQGLQFLFEYFSETQRNKGNFPGRFSGRQFSNSRSEMNVSTLELGDSALYLCASSEGDRPHEQFFGPGTRLTVL.

The gene calls are TRBV10-3 and TRBJ1-1; D is unresolved. The CDR3 contains 14 residues. CDR1 and CDR2 (germline): ENHRY, SYGVKD. V dropped 7 bases and J dropped 5 bases, with 17 bases sitting between them. For the CDR3, the DNA is TGTGCCATCACCCAGACCAATAGGGATACTGAAGCTTTCTTT. Translation gives CAITQTNRDTEAFF.

Of note for this clone: The same CDR3 also results from other DNA sequences found in this sample. The V call is TRBV4-2, the J call TRBJ2-5; the match to TRBD2 covers 10 bases. This CDR3 has 15 residues. Germline CDR1 and CDR2: LGHNA and YNFKEQ. With V trimmed by 1 base and J by 2 bases, 1 base remained unmatched. The CDR3 here is CASSQGTSGQETQYF. The CDR3 DNA sequence: TGTGCCAGCAGCCAAGGGACTAGCGGACAAGAGACCCAGTACTTC.

This rearrangement joins TRBV5-1 to TRBJ1-2; D gene uncertain. V lost 4 bases and J lost 10, with 11 bases in between. Germline assignment: CDR1 SGHRS and CDR2 YFSETQ. This CDR3 region has 11 residues. CDR3 region: CASSDWIYYTF. In nucleotides, the CDR3 is TGCGCCAGCAGCGATTGGATCTACTACACCTTC.

The V and J genes are TRBV7-9 and TRBJ2-7; 9 nucleotides align to TRBD1. With 5 bases clipped from V and 0 bases from J, the junction kept 2 bases outside the gene matches. This CDR3 has 14 amino acids. Germline V gives CDR1 SEHNR, CDR2 FQNEAQ (reference sequence). The CDR3 bases are TGTGCCAGCAGCGGACAGGGGAGCTCCTACGAGCAGTACTTC. Amino acids: CASSGQGSSYEQYF.

As concerns this clone: One end of the junction varies from germline; a read error may be responsible. The chain carries TRBV7-7 and TRBJ2-2; 7 bases map to TRBD1. The CDR3 length is 14 residues. The germline V gene encodes CDR1 SSHAT and CDR2 FNYEAQ (reference sequence). Here the CDR3 reads CASSPHRGTGELFF. The CDR3 DNA follows: TGTGCTAGCAGCCCACACAGGGGTACCGGGGAGCTGTTTTTT.

The chain recombines TRBV19 with TRBJ1-1, with TRBD1 matching 9 bases. This CDR3 is 12 amino acids long. After removal of 6 bases from V and 7 bases from J, the junction contained 3 bases not matched to a gene. Germline CDR1 and CDR2: LNHDA and SQIVND (reference sequence). The CDR3, as DNA: TGTGCCAGTAGGCAGACAGGGGGTGAAGCTTTCTTT. This gives the protein CASRQTGGEAFF.

The J gene is TRBJ2-3, the V gene TRBV5-1; possibly TRBD1 or TRBD2 for D (6 bases each). The CDR3 is made up of 14 amino acids. V lost 6 bases, J lost 5 bases, and 16 bases lay in between. Looked up from germline, CDR1 is SGHRS and CDR2 is YFSETQ. The CDR3 here is CASTEGGREDTQYF. The CDR3, as DNA: TGCGCCAGCACGGAGGGGGGCCGGGAAGATACGCAGTATTTT.

This chain uses TRBV6-5 with TRBJ1-1; 9 positions match TRBD1. Germline V gives CDR1 MNHEY, CDR2 SVGAGI. This CDR3 region has 13 residues. V shed 6 bases and J 5 bases; nucleotides not matched to a gene: 4. CDR3 protein: CASRWTGDTEAFF. The CDR3 DNA is TGTGCCAGCAGATGGACAGGGGATACTGAAGCTTTCTTT.

The chain combines TRBV18 with TRBJ1-4; D remains unclear. Germline V gene data show CDR1 as KGHSH and CDR2 as LQKENI. V shed 4 bases and J shed 0 bases, with 12 bases lying between them. There are 16 residues in the CDR3. The CDR3 sequence is CASSRAGRATNEKLFF. CDR3 sequence (DNA): TGTGCCAGCTCACGCGCCGGCCGGGCAACTAATGAAAAACTGTTTTTT.

This sequence joins TRBV5-6 and TRBJ2-5, with 8 bases fitting TRBD2. V trimming: 7 bases; J trimming: 3 bases; junction bases outside the gene matches: 5. Germline values: CDR1 SGHDT, CDR2 YYEEEE. This CDR3 contains 13 residues. CDR3 region: CASAGGPEETQYF. The CDR3 nucleotides read TGTGCCAGCGCGGGGGGTCCCGAAGAGACCCAGTACTTC.